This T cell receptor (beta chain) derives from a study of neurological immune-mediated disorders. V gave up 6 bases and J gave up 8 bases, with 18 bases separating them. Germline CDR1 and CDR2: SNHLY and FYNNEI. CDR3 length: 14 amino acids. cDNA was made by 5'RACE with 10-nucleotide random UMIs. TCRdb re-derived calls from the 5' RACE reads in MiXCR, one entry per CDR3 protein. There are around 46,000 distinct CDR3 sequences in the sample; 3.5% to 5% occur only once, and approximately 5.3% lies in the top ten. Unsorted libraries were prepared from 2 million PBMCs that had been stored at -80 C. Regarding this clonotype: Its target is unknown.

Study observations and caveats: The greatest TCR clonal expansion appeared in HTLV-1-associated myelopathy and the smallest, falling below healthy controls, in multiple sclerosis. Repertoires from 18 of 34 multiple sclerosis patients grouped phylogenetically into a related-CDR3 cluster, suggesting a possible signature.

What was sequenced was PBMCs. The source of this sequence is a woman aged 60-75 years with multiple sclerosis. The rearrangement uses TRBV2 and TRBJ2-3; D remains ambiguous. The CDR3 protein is CASRISSAGSTQYF. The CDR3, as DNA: TGTGCCAGCAGGATTAGCTCCGCCGGAAGTACGCAGTATTTT.